This T cell receptor beta chain was identified in a study of cytomegalovirus exposure and HLA in healthy donors. Study observations and caveats: Among TCR beta chains, those listed as cytomegalovirus-associated numbered roughly 150. It was reported that TCR beta sequences correctly inferred the HLA-A and HLA-B alleles for most subjects. In vitro work confirmed that a few CMV-associated chains recognize CMV antigens.

The PCR used 60 Vbeta and 13 Jbeta primers. TCRdb's copy holds only in-frame clones and misses some; the assay was immunoSEQ multiplex PCR. The data show hundreds of thousands of clones, about 80% seen once. Notes on this clone: Its specificity is not known.

The germline V gene has CDR1 LNHDA and CDR2 SQIVND (reference sequence). V lost 10 bases, J lost 1 base, and 14 bases lay in between. This CDR3 is 14 amino acids long. The chain combines TRBV19 with TRBJ2-4, with D possibly matching TRBD2 (6 bases). The clonotype comes from a woman aged 40 to 50 in good health and CMV-seronegative. The sample was PBMCs. The CDR3 DNA follows: TGTGCCACCCGGGACGGAGGGGCCAAAAACATTCAGTACTTC. Its protein product is CATRDGGAKNIQYF.